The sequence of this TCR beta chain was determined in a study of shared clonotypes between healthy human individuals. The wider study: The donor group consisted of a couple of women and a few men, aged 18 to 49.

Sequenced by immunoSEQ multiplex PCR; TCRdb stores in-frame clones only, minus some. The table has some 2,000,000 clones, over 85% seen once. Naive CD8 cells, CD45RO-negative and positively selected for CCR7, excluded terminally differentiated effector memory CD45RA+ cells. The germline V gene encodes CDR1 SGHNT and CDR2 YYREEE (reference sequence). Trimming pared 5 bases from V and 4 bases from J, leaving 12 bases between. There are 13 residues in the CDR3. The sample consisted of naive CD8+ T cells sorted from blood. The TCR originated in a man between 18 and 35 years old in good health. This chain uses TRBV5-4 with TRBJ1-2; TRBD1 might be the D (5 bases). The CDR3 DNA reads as TGTGCCAGCAGGGGGGTAGAAACCTATGGCTACACCTTC. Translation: CASRGVETYGYTF.